These 21 T cell receptor beta chains were all obtained from the same sample, sequenced in a study of blood T cell repertoires in COVID-19 (dated by TCRdb to the early 2020s). The method was the immunoSEQ multiplex PCR assay. TCRdb retrieved this table from immuneACCESS and kept in-frame rearrangements only. Not all clones are present; in checked studies, unresolved V genes account for under half, and no reason is known for the remainder. The sample table holds over 100,000 clones, of which 75% to 90% were seen once. The ten largest clones represent around 0.77% of the sample. Sequencing was done on a sample of peripheral blood. These TCRs come from a woman aged 65 to 85 with acute or convalescent COVID-19.

On this clone: Other DNA sequences of this sample code for an identical CDR3. This chain uses TRBV19 with TRBJ1-2; 8 bases map to TRBD1. Germline values: CDR1 LNHDA, CDR2 SQIVND (reference sequence). The CDR3 spans 14 residues. Unmatched junction bases numbered 8, after V lost 6 bases and J lost 5 bases. CDR3: CASRDGQGGYGYTF. The CDR3 DNA sequence: TGTGCCAGTAGGGACGGACAGGGTGGTTATGGCTACACCTTC.

This chain links TRBV5-1 with TRBJ2-6, with 9 bases identical to TRBD1. The germline CDR1 and CDR2 sequences are SGHRS and YFSETQ. The CDR3 contains 17 residues. The V and J ends lost 4 bases and 2 bases, in that order; junction bases with no gene match: 7. In DNA form, the CDR3 reads TGCGCCAGCAGCCACGGACAGGGGACGACTGGGGCCAACGTCCTGACTTTC. As protein: CASSHGQGTTGANVLTF.

The CDR3 sequence: CASSRDTQVVRGNTIYF. Written as DNA, the CDR3 is TGTGCCAGCTCACGGGACACCCAAGTCGTACGGGGAAACACCATATATTTT. The gene calls are TRBV18 and TRBJ1-3, with D maybe TRBD1 (6 bases). This CDR3 has 17 residues. Per germline, CDR1 KGHSH and CDR2 LQKENI. Trimming removed 4 bases at V and 4 bases at J, with 20 bases between.

With respect to this clone: At one end the junction does not follow the germline gene, possibly because of a read error. The chain couples TRBV3-1 (or the pseudogene TRBV3-2) to TRBJ1-2; no reliable D call. The CDR3 length is 14 residues. CDR1 is LGHDT and CDR2 is YNNKEL in the germline V gene (reference sequence). The CDR3 region has the DNA TGTGCCAGCAGCAAGACCGGAGCGGTGTATGTCTACACCTTC. This codes for CASSKTGAVYVYTF.

The chain links TRBV6-1 to TRBJ2-5; TRBD2 agrees at 8 bases. With 3 bases clipped from V and 4 bases from J, the junction kept 7 bases outside the gene matches. The CDR3 extends over 15 amino acids. In germline, CDR1 is MNHNS, CDR2 SASEGT. The CDR3 loop is CASSDLTGGRETQYF. In DNA form, the CDR3 reads TGTGCCAGCAGTGATTTAACGGGGGGGCGAGAGACCCAGTACTTC.

The chain joins TRBV25-1 to TRBJ1-2, with a possible D match to TRBD1 (5 bases). This CDR3 has 14 residues. The V end was cut by 4 bases, the J end by 0 bases, with 9 bases between. CDR1 is MGHDK and CDR2 is SYGVNS in the germline V gene. Written as DNA, the CDR3 is TGTGCCAGCAGTGCTGGGGCCCCTAACTATGGCTACACCTTC. Encoded protein: CASSAGAPNYGYTF.

J is TRBJ1-2 and V is TRBV19; perhaps TRBD1 as D (5 bases). This CDR3 is 15 amino acids long. Germline CDR1 and CDR2: LNHDA and SQIVND (reference sequence). The V end lost 1 base, the J end lost 7 bases, and 16 bases lay between the germline ends. This chain's CDR3 is CASSIGVEGRPGYTF. The DNA of the CDR3 is TGTGCCAGTAGTATAGGGGTGGAGGGGCGCCCTGGCTACACCTTC.

J is TRBJ1-3 and V is TRBV5-1; D is unclear. The CDR3 spans 14 residues. Per germline, CDR1 SGHRS and CDR2 YFSETQ. The V gene lost 9 bases and the J gene lost 0 bases, with 13 bases spanning the gap. The CDR3 bases are TGCGCCACGAGGCCTTCGGGCTCTGGAAACACCATATATTTT. Translating gives CATRPSGSGNTIYF.

This sequence joins TRBV5-1 and TRBJ2-2, with TRBD1 identical over 10 bases. This CDR3 spans 16 amino acids. V dropped 1 base and J dropped 4; count of bases not matched to a gene: 4. CDR1 is SGHRS, CDR2 YFSETQ, per germline. The CDR3 DNA sequence: TGCGCCAGCAGCTTGCCGGGACAGGGGAGCACCGGGGAGCTGTTTTTT. Translation gives CASSLPGQGSTGELFF.

The V call is TRBV5-1, the J call TRBJ1-2; TRBD1 might be the D (5 bases). Trimming took 4 bases from V and 4 from J, leaving 11 bases between them. Germline V CDR1 and CDR2: SGHRS, YFSETQ. The CDR3 length is 13 residues. CDR3 nucleotide sequence: TGCGCCAGCAGCCCGGCGACAGTCTATGGCTACACCTTC. This gives the protein CASSPATVYGYTF.

This clone appeared a few times. This chain links TRBV6-5 with TRBJ2-5, with 7 bases that match TRBD1. CDR3 length: 14 residues. V lost 7 bases to trimming and J lost 0 bases; unmatched junction nucleotides: 5. CDR1 is MNHEY and CDR2 is SVGAGI in the germline V gene. This CDR3 reads CASKTGTDQETQYF. The CDR3, as DNA: TGTGCCAGCAAAACCGGGACAGACCAAGAGACCCAGTACTTC.

The chain links TRBV6-6 to TRBJ2-1; 11 bases map to TRBD2. The CDR3 is 16 amino acids. Germline CDR1 MNHNY, CDR2 SVGAGI (reference sequence). Unmatched junction bases numbered 12, after V lost 2 bases and J lost 12 bases. CDR3 DNA: TGTGCCAGCAGTTACCGACCAGGACTAGCGGGTACAGGGCAGTTCTTC. It is translated as CASSYRPGLAGTGQFF.

Points on this clone: No DNA is shown, since the ends of the CDR3 on it are uncertain; the CDR3 is the one TCRdb lists. This rearrangement joins TRBV21-1 to TRBJ2-7; TRBD2 is taken as the D call from the table, unchecked against the DNA. TRBV21-1 is a pseudogene segment. The CDR3 is 15 residues long, ends included. The CDR3 loop is CASSKVGGGSYEQYF.

The chain recombines TRBV13 with TRBJ1-2; 7 bases are shared with TRBD1. CDR1 and CDR2 (germline): PRHDT, FYEKMQ (reference sequence). V dropped 4 bases and J dropped 4; count of bases not matched to a gene: 3. The CDR3 runs 13 residues. CDR3 in amino acids: CASSSQGSYGYTF. The DNA of the CDR3 is TGTGCCAGCAGCTCACAGGGGTCCTATGGCTACACCTTC.

The rearrangement uses TRBV3-1 (or the pseudogene TRBV3-2) and TRBJ2-1; TRBD2 matches at 8 bases. The V segment lost 3 bases and the J segment 8 bases; nucleotides outside the gene matches: 6. CDR3 length equals 14 residues. Germline loops: CDR1 LGHDT, CDR2 YNNKEL (reference sequence). In nucleotides, the CDR3 is TGTGCCAGCAGCCAGGGACTAGGTGGCTATGAGCAGTTCTTC. It translates to CASSQGLGGYEQFF.

J is TRBJ1-1 and V is TRBV12-3 or TRBV12-4; 8 bases agree with TRBD1. This CDR3 spans 13 amino acids. V trimming: 6 bases; J trimming: 4 bases; junction bases outside the gene matches: 4. CDR3 DNA: TGTGCCAGCAGCCCCGACAGGGGCACTGAAGCTTTCTTT. Translated: CASSPDRGTEAFF.

This clone was detected a few times. The chain couples TRBV6-4 to TRBJ2-1; the match to TRBD1 covers 10 bases. The junction had 10 bases not matched to a gene; V was cut back by 8 bases and J by 9 bases. CDR1 MRHNA and CDR2 SNTAGT come from the germline V gene. The CDR3 sequence is 14 residues long. CDR3 amino acids: CASGPRQGAGEQFF. CDR3 in DNA: TGTGCCAGCGGCCCTCGACAGGGGGCTGGTGAGCAGTTCTTC.

This CDR3 is CASSPRQGTNSGNTIYF. CDR3 DNA sequence: TGTGCCAGCAGCCCCCGACAGGGGACCAACTCTGGAAACACCATATATTTT. J is TRBJ1-3 and V is TRBV7-8; 8 nucleotides align to TRBD1. CDR3 length: 17 amino acids. Losses at the gene ends were 5 bases for V and 0 bases for J; bases not matched to a gene: 9. CDR1 and CDR2 from the germline V gene are SGHVS and FQNEAQ.

The chain combines TRBV18 with TRBJ1-2; 10 bases map to TRBD1. The CDR3 sequence is 13 residues long. From germline, CDR1 is KGHSH and CDR2 LQKENI. The V segment lost 6 bases and the J segment 8 bases; nucleotides outside the gene matches: 6. The CDR3 DNA reads as TGTGCCAGCTCGCCCGACAGGGGGCGCGGCTACACCTTC. This encodes CASSPDRGRGYTF.

The V and J genes are TRBV28 and TRBJ1-1, with D possibly matching TRBD1 (6 bases). Germline V CDR1 and CDR2: MDHEN, SYDVKM. Trimming removed 8 bases from V and 5 bases from J, with 12 bases in between. The CDR3 loop spans 12 amino acids. This CDR3 reads CASFTGWTEAFF. Here the CDR3 DNA reads TGTGCCAGCTTTACAGGGTGGACTGAAGCTTTCTTT.

This clone was detected a few times. J is TRBJ1-1 and V is TRBV13, with D maybe TRBD1 (5 bases). The CDR3 extends over 15 amino acids. CDR1 PRHDT and CDR2 FYEKMQ come from the germline V gene (reference sequence). The V gene lost 5 bases and the J gene lost 2 bases, with 15 bases spanning the gap. CDR3 nucleotide sequence: TGTGCCAGCAGCCGCGTGGGGAGGGGCAACACTGAAGCTTTCTTT. This gives the protein CASSRVGRGNTEAFF.